This T cell receptor beta chain appears in the sequencing data of a study of metastatic and nonmetastatic thyroid tumors. Study-level information: Across peripheral blood and tumor or nodule tissue samples taken from malignant and benign thyroid patients, the repertoires were compared with one another.

CDR3 length equals 16 residues. The germline V and J ends were trimmed by 7 bases and 2 bases, with 15 bases remaining between them. General study results and limits: Reportedly, malignant thyroid tumors had significantly higher TCR beta diversity than benign nodules, in blood and tumor.

In the authors' workflow: Researchers built a distant-metastasis classifier for papillary thyroid cancer that drew on CDR3 differences across clinicopathological groups. TCRdb re-called the PCR reads with MiXCR. These V and J calls originate from TCRdb's pipeline instead of the authors' own analysis. Among around 26,000 clones listed, about 3.7% were seen once. Prior to thyroid surgery, none of the patients had received any treatment. This clone has a handful of counts. Its antigen is undetermined. Sequencing used blood. J is TRBJ2-6 and V is TRBV12-3 or TRBV12-4, with a tentative D call TRBD2 (7 bases). The clonotype was recovered from a male donor with papillary thyroid cancer or a benign thyroid nodule (not recorded which). Some clones in this sample may be carry-over from other donors' samples. This chain's CDR3 is CASTPTGGAGANVLTF. CDR3 in DNA: TGTGCCAGCACCCCCACGGGGGGCGCTGGGGCCAACGTCCTGACTTTC.